Detailed here is one T cell receptor beta chain. The sample comes from a study of shared clonotypes between healthy human individuals. Assay: immunoSEQ multiplex PCR; the TCRdb copy retains only in-frame clones and omits some. Among around 700,000 clones listed, roughly 78% were seen once. The CDR3 loop spans 11 amino acids. Germline CDR1 is SGDLS and CDR2 is YYNGEE. V was pared by 7 bases and J by 4 bases, with 6 bases between. This sequence joins TRBV9 and TRBJ1-3, with D uncertain. Sequenced material: memory CD4+ T cells sorted from blood. Indicated subset: CD45RA-negative fraction. The TCR was taken from a young woman in good health. The CDR3 loop is CASVRGNTIYF. The CDR3 DNA is TGTGCCAGCGTGAGGGGAAACACCATATATTTT.